The sequence of this TCR beta chain was determined in a study of blood T cell repertoires in COVID-19 (dated by TCRdb to the early 2020s). With regard to the full study: Samples from collaborators originated in the United States, Italy and Spain and spanned both the acute and convalescent phases of COVID-19. HLA class I and class II types, where available, came from metadata supplied by the sample provider rather than from assay-based typing. A de-identified subject ID, COVID-19 status, age in years and sex were almost always included in the sample metadata. The samples were drawn from the first 160 participants of the ongoing ImmuneRACE study and from about 1,200 subjects provided by 6 global collaborators. Subjects who had been exposed to COVID-19, were actively infected with it, or had recovered from it provided the deeply sampled blood TCRbeta repertoires that made up the dataset. The repertoires were released in a freely available public database meant as a resource for research on the immune response to SARS-CoV-2. The material from the prospective study consisted of cDNA or gDNA derived from T cells, B-cell-depleted T cells, or PBMCs.

TCRbeta CDR3 regions were amplified from genomic DNA by means of the immunoSEQ Assay, a bias-controlled multiplex PCR. Under the source paper's analysis protocol: Within the assay, amplification of reference gene primers was used to estimate how many nucleated cells each sample contained. Sequence reads were collapsed and filtered to measure the absolute abundance of every unique TCRbeta CDR3 rearrangement. For each sample, productive Simpson clonality was calculated as the square root of Simpson's diversity index over productive rearrangements. Imported from immuneACCESS, the table was reduced by TCRdb to in-frame sequences with V and J called. These copies leave out some clones; in studies compared against another copy, an unresolved V gene accounts for under half, and the cause of the remainder is not known. Clone size and the V and J calls come from that table; the DNA yielded D and trimming. The sample records more than 250,000 clones, roughly 88% of which are singletons. 0.7% of the sample lies in the top ten.

Findings and caveats that apply to the study as a whole: The quantity of clinical and demographic metadata differed by source and by participant and was supplied without curation.

Whole blood was collected in K2EDTA tubes by collaborating institutions according to the institutions' own protocols. Collaborator samples were shipped for TCRbeta analysis as frozen whole blood, isolated PBMCs, or DNA extracted from either sample type. The cysteine opens and the phenylalanine closes a CDR3 of 14 amino acids. Only the CDR3 DNA stays, 42 bases, in frame from base 1. The CDR1 and CDR2 encoded by the germline V gene are SGHAT and FQNNGV. V is clipped by 5 bases and J by 1 base, and the sequence between their germline boundaries is 8 bases long. Comment on this clone: Which antigen it targets is not known. No base quality values were provided; no much bigger clone lies one nucleotide off.

Sequenced input: peripheral blood. This receptor was taken from a human donor in a cohort sampled during active COVID-19. The chain is encoded by TRBV11-2 joined to TRBJ2-2; a weak D assignment points to TRBD2 (6 bases agree). CDR3 reads: CASSPGLNTGELFF. The bases read TGTGCCAGCAGCCCGGGACTGAACACCGGGGAGCTGTTTTTT.